Below, 9 T cell receptor beta chains from the same sample are listed, as sequenced in a study of cytomegalovirus exposure and HLA in healthy donors. Clones were sequenced by immunoSEQ multiplex PCR, and TCRdb holds only the in-frame ones, with some missing. The sample consists of 200,000 to 300,000 clones, roughly 90% of them appearing once. The sequenced material came from PBMCs. These receptors came from a man aged 18 to 35 in good health and CMV-seropositive.

The chain employs TRBV19 and TRBJ2-1, with TRBD2 matching over 10 bases. Germline V gene lookup returns CDR1 LNHDA and CDR2 SQIVND (reference sequence). Trimming took 3 bases from V and 8 from J; bases not matched to a gene: 13. CDR3 size: 17 residues. CDR3 sequence reads: CASSIPRLAGVSDEQFF. CDR3 nucleotide sequence: TGTGCCAGTAGTATTCCCCGGCTAGCGGGAGTATCAGATGAGCAGTTCTTC.

Here the CDR3 reads CASMPTPYNEQFF. CDR3 sequence (DNA): TGTGCCAGCATGCCTACCCCATACAATGAGCAGTTCTTC. The chain has TRBV2 and TRBJ2-1; D not certain. Germline V gives CDR1 SNHLY, CDR2 FYNNEI. V was clipped by 7 bases and J by 4 bases, with 11 bases between them. The CDR3 totals 13 residues.

This clone has just one count. The chain uses TRBV6-1 and TRBJ1-2, with D possibly matching TRBD1 (5 bases). V gave up 3 bases and J gave up 6 bases, with 14 bases separating them. This CDR3 has 14 residues. The germline CDR1 and CDR2 sequences are MNHNS and SASEGT. The CDR3, as DNA: TGTGCCAGCAGTGATTGGGGTTGGGACGATGGCTACACCTTC. This translates into CASSDWGWDDGYTF.

V is TRBV7-8 and J is TRBJ2-7, with a weak D call TRBD2 (5 bases). The CDR3 runs 14 residues. Trimming shortened V by 0 bases and J by 1 base, and 7 bases separated the two germline ends. Germline CDR1 SGHVS, CDR2 FQNEAQ. Here the CDR3 DNA reads TGTGCCAGCAGCTTAGCACGGGGATCCTACGAGCAGTACTTC. Residues: CASSLARGSYEQYF.

The table lists this clone with a count of one. This chain connects TRBV29-1 to TRBJ2-7, with D perhaps TRBD2 (7 bases). V dropped 4 bases and J dropped 3 bases, with 13 bases sitting between them. Germline values: CDR1 SQVTM, CDR2 ANQGSEA. The length of the CDR3 is 13 residues. Here the CDR3 reads CSVGGGGYYEQYF. The CDR3 DNA reads as TGCAGCGTTGGGGGGGGCGGATACTACGAGCAGTACTTC.

This chain uses TRBV5-6 with TRBJ1-5; D is possibly TRBD1 (5 bases). With 0 bases removed from V and 4 bases from J, the gap between germline ends came to 11 bases. The CDR3 covers 15 residues. In germline, CDR1 is SGHDT, CDR2 YYEEEE. CDR3 bases: TGTGCCAGCAGCTTGGCCGGGACGGAGAATCAGCCCCAGCATTTT. Residues: CASSLAGTENQPQHF. Together with reference TRBV5-6 and TRBJ1-5, the CDR3 gives the full variable domain: DAGVTQSPTHLIKTRGQQVTLRCSPKSGHDTVSWYQQALGQGPQFIFQYYEEEERQRGNFPDRFSGHQFPNYSSELNVNALLLGDSALYLCASSLAGTENQPQHFGDGTRLSIL.

The rearrangement uses TRBV12-5 and TRBJ1-5; D not resolved. Germline V gene lookup returns CDR1 LGHNT and CDR2 FRNRAP. The CDR3 has 15 residues. V was shortened by 1 base and J by 3 bases, with 10 bases between the two germline ends. The DNA of the CDR3 is TGTGCTAGTGGTTTGGGGATGCGGTACAATCAGCCCCAGCATTTT. Its protein product is CASGLGMRYNQPQHF.

This chain links TRBV29-1 with TRBJ2-5, with D unresolved. Germline CDR1 SQVTM, CDR2 ANQGSEA. This CDR3 comprises 11 residues. V was trimmed by 7 bases and J by 7 bases, leaving 13 bases between them. CDR3 in DNA: TGCAGCGGCCGACTGGATGCGACCCAGTACTTC. Translation gives CSGRLDATQYF.

This clone was observed a single time. The chain recombines TRBV27 with TRBJ1-2; tentatively, D is TRBD1 (6 bases). Trimming took 4 bases from V and 3 from J, leaving 15 bases between them. The CDR3 is 15 residues long. In germline, CDR1 is MNHEY, CDR2 SMNVEV (reference sequence). The CDR3 bases are TGTGCCAGCAGTTCGTTACAGGGCGCGGACTATGGCTACACCTTC. It encodes CASSSLQGADYGYTF.